The sample holds many counts of the clone carrying this T cell receptor (beta chain). Its antigen is not identified. The sequenced template was RNA, covering the TCR beta CDR3 region. HTBI-primed RT-PCR formed the first round, and a multiplex PCR formed the second. TCRdb reprocessed the multiplex PCR reads via MiXCR and lists one record per CDR3 protein. The data hold roughly 400,000 distinct CDR3 sequences, with 15% to 20% observed a single time. These data originate in a study of Graves' ophthalmopathy and Graves' hyperthyroidism. Overall study results and limits: With around 65% sensitivity and about 72% specificity, the model predicted ophthalmopathy progression. Blood also harbored most expanded thyroid clonotypes above 0.001 frequency.

In this cohort, patients with other autoimmune diseases, uncontrolled infections, pregnancy or lactation were excluded. The PBMCs were taken from 10 ml of fresh peripheral blood. The germline V gene encodes CDR1 SGHDN and CDR2 FVKESK. The ends were cut back, 1 base at V and 1 base at J, with 4 bases in the middle. The CDR3 length is 14 residues. The receptor's source is a woman under 30 with Graves' ophthalmopathy. The V and J genes are TRBV14 and TRBJ2-2; D is uncertain. Input material: peripheral blood. The CDR3 loop is CASSQGWNTGELFF. The CDR3 nucleotides read TGTGCCAGCAGCCAAGGTTGGAACACCGGGGAGCTGTTTTTT.